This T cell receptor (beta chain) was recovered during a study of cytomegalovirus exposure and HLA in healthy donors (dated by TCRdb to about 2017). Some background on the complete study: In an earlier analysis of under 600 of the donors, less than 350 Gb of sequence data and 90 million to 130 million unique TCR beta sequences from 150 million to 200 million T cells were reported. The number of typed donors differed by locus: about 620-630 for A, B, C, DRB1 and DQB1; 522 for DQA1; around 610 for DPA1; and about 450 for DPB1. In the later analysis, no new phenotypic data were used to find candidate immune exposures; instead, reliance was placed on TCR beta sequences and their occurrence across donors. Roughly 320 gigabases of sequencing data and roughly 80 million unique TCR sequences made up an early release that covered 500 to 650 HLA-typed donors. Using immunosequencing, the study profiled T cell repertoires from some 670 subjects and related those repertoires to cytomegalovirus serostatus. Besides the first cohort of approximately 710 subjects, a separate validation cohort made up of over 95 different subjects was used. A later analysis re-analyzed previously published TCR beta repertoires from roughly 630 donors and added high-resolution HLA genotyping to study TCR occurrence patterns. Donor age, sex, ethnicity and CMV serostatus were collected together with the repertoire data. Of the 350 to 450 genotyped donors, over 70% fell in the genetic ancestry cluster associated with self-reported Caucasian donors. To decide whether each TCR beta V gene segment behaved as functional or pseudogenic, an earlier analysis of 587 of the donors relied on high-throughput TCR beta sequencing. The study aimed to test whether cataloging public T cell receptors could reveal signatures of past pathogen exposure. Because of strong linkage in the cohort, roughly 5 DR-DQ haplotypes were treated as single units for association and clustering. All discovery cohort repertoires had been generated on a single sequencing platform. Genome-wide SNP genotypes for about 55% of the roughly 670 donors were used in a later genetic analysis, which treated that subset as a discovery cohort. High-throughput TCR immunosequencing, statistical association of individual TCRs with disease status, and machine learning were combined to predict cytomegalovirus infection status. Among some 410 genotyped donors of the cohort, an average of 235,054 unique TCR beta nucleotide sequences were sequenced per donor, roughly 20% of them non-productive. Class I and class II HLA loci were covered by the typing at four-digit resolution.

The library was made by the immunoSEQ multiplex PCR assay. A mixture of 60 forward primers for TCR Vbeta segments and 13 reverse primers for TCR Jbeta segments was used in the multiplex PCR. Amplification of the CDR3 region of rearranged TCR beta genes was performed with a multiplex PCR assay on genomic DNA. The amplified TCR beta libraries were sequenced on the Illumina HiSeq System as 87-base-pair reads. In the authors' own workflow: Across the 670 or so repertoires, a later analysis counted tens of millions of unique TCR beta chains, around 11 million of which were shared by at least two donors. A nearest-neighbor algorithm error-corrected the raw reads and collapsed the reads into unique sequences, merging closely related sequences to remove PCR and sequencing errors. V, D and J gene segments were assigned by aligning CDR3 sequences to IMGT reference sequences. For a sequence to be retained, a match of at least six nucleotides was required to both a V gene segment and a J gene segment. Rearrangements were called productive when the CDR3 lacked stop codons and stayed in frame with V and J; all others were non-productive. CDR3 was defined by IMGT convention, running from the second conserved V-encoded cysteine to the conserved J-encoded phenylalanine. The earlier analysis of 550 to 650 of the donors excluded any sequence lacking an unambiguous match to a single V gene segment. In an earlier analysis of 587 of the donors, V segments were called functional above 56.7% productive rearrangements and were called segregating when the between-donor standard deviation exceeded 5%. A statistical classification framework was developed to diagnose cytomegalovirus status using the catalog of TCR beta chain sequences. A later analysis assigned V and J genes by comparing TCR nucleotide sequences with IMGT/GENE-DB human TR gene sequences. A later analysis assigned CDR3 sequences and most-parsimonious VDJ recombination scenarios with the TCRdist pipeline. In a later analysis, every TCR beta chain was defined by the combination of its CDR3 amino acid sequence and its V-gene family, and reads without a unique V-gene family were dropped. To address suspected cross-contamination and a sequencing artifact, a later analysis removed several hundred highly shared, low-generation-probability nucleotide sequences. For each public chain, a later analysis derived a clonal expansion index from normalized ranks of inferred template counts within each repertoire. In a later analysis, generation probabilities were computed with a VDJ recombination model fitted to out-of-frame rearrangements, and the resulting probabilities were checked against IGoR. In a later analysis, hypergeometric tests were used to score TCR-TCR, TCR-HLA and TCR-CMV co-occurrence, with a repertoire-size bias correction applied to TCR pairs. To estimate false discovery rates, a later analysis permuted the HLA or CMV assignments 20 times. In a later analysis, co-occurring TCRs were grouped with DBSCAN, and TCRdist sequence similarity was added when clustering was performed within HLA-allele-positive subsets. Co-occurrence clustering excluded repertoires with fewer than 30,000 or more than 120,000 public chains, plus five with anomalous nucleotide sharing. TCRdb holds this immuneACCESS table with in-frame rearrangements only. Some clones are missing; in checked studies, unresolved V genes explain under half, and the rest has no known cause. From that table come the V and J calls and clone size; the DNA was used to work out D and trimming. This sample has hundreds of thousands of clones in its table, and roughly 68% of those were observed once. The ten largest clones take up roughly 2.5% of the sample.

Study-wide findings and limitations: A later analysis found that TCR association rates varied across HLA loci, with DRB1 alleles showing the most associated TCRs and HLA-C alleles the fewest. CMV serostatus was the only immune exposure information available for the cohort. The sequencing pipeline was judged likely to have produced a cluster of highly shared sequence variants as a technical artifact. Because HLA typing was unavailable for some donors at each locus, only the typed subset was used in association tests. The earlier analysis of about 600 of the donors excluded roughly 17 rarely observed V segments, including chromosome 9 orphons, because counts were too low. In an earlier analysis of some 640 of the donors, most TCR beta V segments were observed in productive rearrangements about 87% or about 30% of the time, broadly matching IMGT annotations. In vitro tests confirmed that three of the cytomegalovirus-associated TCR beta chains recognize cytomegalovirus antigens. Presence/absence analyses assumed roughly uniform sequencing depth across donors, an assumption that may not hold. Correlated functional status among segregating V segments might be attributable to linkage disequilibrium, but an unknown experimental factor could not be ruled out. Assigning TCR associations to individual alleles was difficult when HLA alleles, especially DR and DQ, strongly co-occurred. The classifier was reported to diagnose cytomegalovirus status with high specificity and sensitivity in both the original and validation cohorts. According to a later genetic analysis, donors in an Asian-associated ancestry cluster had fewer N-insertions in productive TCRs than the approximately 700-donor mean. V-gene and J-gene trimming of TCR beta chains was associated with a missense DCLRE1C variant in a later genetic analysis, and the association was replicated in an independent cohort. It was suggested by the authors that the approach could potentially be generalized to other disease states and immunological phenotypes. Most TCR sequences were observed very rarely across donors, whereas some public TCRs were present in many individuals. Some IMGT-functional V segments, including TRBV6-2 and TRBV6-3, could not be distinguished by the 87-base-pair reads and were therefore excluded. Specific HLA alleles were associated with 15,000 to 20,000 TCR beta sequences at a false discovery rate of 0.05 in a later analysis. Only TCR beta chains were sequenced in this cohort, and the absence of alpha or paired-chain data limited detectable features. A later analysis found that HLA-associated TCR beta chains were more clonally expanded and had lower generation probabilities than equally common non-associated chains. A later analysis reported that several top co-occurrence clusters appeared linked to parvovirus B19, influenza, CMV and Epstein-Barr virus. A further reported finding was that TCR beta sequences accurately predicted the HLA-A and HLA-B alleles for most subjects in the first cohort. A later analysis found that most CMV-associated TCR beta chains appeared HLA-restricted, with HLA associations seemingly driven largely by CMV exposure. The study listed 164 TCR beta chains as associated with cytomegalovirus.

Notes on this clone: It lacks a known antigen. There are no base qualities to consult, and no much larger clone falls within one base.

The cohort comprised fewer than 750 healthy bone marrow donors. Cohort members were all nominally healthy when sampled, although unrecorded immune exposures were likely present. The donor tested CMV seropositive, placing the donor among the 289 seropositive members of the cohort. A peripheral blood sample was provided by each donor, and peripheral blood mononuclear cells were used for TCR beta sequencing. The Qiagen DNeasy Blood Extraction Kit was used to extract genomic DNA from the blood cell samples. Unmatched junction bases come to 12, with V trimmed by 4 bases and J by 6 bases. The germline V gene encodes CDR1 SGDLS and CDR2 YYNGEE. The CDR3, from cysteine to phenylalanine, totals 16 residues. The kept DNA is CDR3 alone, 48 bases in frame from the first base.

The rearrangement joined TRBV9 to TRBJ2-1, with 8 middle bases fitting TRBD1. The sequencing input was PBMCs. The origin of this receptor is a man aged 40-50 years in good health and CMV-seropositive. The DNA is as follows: TGTGCCAGCAGCCCTCGGACAGGGCTTGGATCCAATGAGCAGTTCTTC. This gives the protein CASSPRTGLGSNEQFF.